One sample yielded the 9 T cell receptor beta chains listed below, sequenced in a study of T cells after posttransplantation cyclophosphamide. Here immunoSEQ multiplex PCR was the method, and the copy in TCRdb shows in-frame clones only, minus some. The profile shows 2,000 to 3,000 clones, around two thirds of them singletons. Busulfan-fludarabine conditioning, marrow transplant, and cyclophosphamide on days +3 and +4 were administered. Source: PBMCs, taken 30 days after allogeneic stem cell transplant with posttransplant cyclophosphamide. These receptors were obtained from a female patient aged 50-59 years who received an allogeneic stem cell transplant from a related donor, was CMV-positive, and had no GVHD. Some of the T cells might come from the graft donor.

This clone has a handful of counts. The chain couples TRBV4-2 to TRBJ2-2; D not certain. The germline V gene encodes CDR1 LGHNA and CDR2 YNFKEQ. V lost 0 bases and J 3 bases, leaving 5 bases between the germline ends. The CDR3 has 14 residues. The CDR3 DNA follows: TGTGCCAGCAGCCAAGAACCGGACACCGGGGAGCTGTTTTTT. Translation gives CASSQEPDTGELFF.

This CDR3 is CASSPFSGGDNEQFF. CDR3 sequence (DNA): TGTGCCAGCAGTCCGTTCAGCGGGGGCGACAATGAGCAGTTCTTC. This chain uses TRBV28 with TRBJ2-1; 8 bases are shared with TRBD2. This CDR3 spans 15 amino acids. J gave up 5 bases and V 5 bases, and 8 bases lay outside the gene matches. Germline-derived CDR1 and CDR2 are MDHEN and SYDVKM.

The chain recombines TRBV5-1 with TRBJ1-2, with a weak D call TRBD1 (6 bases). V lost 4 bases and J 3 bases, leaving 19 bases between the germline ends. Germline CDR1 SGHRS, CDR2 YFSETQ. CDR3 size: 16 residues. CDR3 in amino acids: CASSPGGRGPDYGYTF. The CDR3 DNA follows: TGCGCCAGCAGCCCGGGGGGCAGGGGCCCGGACTATGGCTACACCTTC.

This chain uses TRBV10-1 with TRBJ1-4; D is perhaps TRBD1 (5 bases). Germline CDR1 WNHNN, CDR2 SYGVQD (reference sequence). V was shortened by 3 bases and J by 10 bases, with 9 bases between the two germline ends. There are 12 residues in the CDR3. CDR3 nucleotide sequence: TGCGCCAGCAGTGACAGGGCCGGAAAACTGTTTTTT. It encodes CASSDRAGKLFF.

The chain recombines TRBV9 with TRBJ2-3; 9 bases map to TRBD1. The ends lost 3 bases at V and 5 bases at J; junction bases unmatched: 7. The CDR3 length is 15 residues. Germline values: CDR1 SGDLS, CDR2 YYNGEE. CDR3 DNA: TGTGCCAGCAGCGCTAGACAGGGGGAGGGAGATACGCAGTATTTT. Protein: CASSARQGEGDTQYF.

Here the CDR3 reads CASSLNRGPNTGELFF. The CDR3 DNA sequence: TGTGCCAGTAGCCTCAACAGGGGGCCGAACACCGGGGAGCTGTTTTTT. This chain joins TRBV19 and TRBJ2-2; 9 nucleotides agree with TRBD1. Unmatched junction bases numbered 5, after V lost 6 bases and J lost 0 bases. The germline V gene has CDR1 LNHDA and CDR2 SQIVND (reference sequence). The CDR3 is made up of 16 amino acids.

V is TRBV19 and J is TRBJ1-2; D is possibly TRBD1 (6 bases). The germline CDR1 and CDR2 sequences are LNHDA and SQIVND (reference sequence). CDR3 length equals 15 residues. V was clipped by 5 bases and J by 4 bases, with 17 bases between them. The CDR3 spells CASSPTYREVYGYTF. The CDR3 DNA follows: TGTGCCAGTAGTCCTACCTACAGGGAAGTCTATGGCTACACCTTC.

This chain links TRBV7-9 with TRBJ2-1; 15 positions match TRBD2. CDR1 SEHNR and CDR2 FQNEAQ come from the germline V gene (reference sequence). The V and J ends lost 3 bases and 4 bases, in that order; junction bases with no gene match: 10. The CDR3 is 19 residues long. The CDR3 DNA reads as TGTGCCAGCAGCTTTCCCGGGACTAGCGGGGGGTTTTTATACAATGAGCAGTTCTTC. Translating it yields CASSFPGTSGGFLYNEQFF.

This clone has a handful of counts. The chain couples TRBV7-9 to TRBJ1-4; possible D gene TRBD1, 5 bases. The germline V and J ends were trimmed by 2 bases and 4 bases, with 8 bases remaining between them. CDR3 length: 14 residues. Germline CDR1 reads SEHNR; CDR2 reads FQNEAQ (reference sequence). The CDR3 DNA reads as TGTGCCAGCAGCTTAAGCCAGGGTAATGAAAAACTGTTTTTT. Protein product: CASSLSQGNEKLFF.